Below, one T cell receptor (beta chain) is given with its context. The sample originates from a study of T cell responses to AZD1222 COVID-19 vaccine. Trimming stripped 4 bases from V and 7 bases from J, with 20 bases between. The V gene's germline CDR1 is SGHRS and CDR2 YFSETQ. The length of the CDR3 is 16 residues. TCRdb's copy holds only in-frame clones and misses some; the assay was immunoSEQ multiplex PCR. The sample holds 150,000 or so clones, about 91% seen once. Sequences were derived from peripheral blood, sampled on day 0 of AZD1222 vaccination. This clonotype was obtained from an adult in good health. The V and J genes are TRBV5-1 and TRBJ1-4, with D perhaps TRBD1 (6 bases). CDR3 nucleotides: TGCGCCAGCAGCGCCTGGACGGACAGTGGAATTGAAAAACTGTTTTTT. Translated, it gives CASSAWTDSGIEKLFF. The full variable domain, its missing parts supplied by reference TRBV5-1 and TRBJ1-4, is KAGVTQTPRYLIKTRGQQVTLSCSPISGHRSVSWYQQTPGQGLQFLFEYFSETQRNKGNFPGRFSGRQFSNSRSEMNVSTLELGDSALYLCASSAWTDSGIEKLFFGSGTQLSVL.